The rows below give T cell receptor beta chains drawn from one sample of a study of control samples from healthy donors and cancer patients. Sequencing was performed with immunoSEQ multiplex PCR; in TCRdb, only in-frame clones are kept and a portion is missing. The table has just over 150,000 clones, roughly 89% seen once. The sequenced sample consisted of blood. These receptor sequences come from a man between 25 and 39 years old in good health. CDR3s include the opening cysteine and the closing phenylalanine or tryptophan. A D gene is named only where the DNA matches it firmly. A row's size may be missing; if present it is once, few, many or a size class.

J: TRBJ2-5; D: TRBD1; V: TRBV7-9; size: .; DNA: TGTGCCAGCAGCTCACCATCCGACAGGGGAGAGACCCAGTACTTC; CDR3: CASSSPSDRGETQYF
J: TRBJ2-3; D: .; V: TRBV5-1; size: .; DNA: TGCGCCAGCAGCCCCCGAGTCACAGATACGCAGTATTTT; CDR3: CASSPRVTDTQYF
J: TRBJ2-2; D: TRBD1; V: TRBV19; size: .; DNA: TGTGCCACTCACACAGGGGACCTCACCGGGGAGCTGTTTTTT; CDR3: CATHTGDLTGELFF
J: TRBJ1-4; D: .; V: TRBV27; size: many; DNA: TGTGCCAGCAGTTCCTCATGGAGAACTAATGAAAAACTGTTTTTT; CDR3: CASSSSWRTNEKLFF
J: TRBJ1-2; D: .; V: TRBV7-2; size: .; DNA: TGTGCCAGCAGCTTCCGTTCGTTAGACAACTATGGCTACACCTTC; CDR3: CASSFRSLDNYGYTF
J: TRBJ2-3; D: .; V: TRBV20-1; size: .; DNA: TGCAGTGCTAGCGGAACAGATACGCAGTATTTT; CDR3: CSASGTDTQYF
J: TRBJ1-6; D: .; V: TRBV29-1; size: .; DNA: TGCAGCGTTGTGGAGACGGCTAATTCACCCCTCCACTTT; CDR3: CSVVETANSPLHF
J: TRBJ1-4; D: .; V: TRBV28; size: .; DNA: TGTGCCAGCAGTTTGGGAAAGGGGCGTGATGAAAAACTGTTTTTT; CDR3: CASSLGKGRDEKLFF
J: TRBJ1-1; D: .; V: TRBV5-4; size: .; DNA: TGTGCCAGCAGCTCCCCGGGCAGTTTGAACACTGAAGCTTTCTTT; CDR3: CASSSPGSLNTEAFF
J: TRBJ1-5; D: .; V: TRBV4-2; size: .; DNA: TGTGCCAGCAGCCAAGATTCAGTTTATAGCAATCAGCCCCAGCATTTT; CDR3: CASSQDSVYSNQPQHF
J: TRBJ2-7; D: .; V: TRBV14; size: .; DNA: TGTGCCAGCAGCCATCTGAGGTTAAGTGAGCAGTACTTC; CDR3: CASSHLRLSEQYF
J: TRBJ1-2; D: .; V: TRBV3-1/TRBV3-2; size: .; DNA: TGTGCCAGCAGCCAATGGGAGGGGACTCATGGCTACACCTTC; CDR3: CASSQWEGTHGYTF
J: TRBJ2-7; D: .; V: TRBV9; size: once; DNA: TGTGCCAGCAGCCGGAGGGCCTTAAAACAGGACGAGCAGTACTTC; CDR3: CASSRRALKQDEQYF
J: TRBJ2-4; D: .; V: TRBV5-6; size: .; DNA: TGTGCCAGCAGCCCAGAGAACCGTAAAAACATTCAGTACTTC; CDR3: CASSPENRKNIQYF
J: TRBJ2-1; D: .; V: TRBV9; size: .; DNA: TGTGCCAGCAGCGTAGTCAGGGGGGGCGAAAGCTCCTACAATGAGCAGTTCTTC; CDR3: CASSVVRGGESSYNEQFF
J: TRBJ1-1; D: .; V: TRBV5-4; size: .; DNA: TGTGCCAGCAGCTCGGACATGAACACTGAAGCTTTCTTT; CDR3: CASSSDMNTEAFF
J: TRBJ2-7; D: TRBD1; V: TRBV12-3/TRBV12-4; size: .; DNA: TGTGCCAGCAGTCCGGGACAGGCCTACGAGCAGTACTTC; CDR3: CASSPGQAYEQYF
J: TRBJ1-2; D: .; V: TRBV18; size: .; DNA: TGTGCCAGCTCACCAGTGTCAGGGCTGGATGGCTACACCTTC; CDR3: CASSPVSGLDGYTF
J: TRBJ1-2; D: .; V: TRBV19; size: .; DNA: TGTGCCACTACTACCATCCCCCTTGGCTACACCTTC; CDR3: CATTTIPLGYTF
J: TRBJ2-7; D: .; V: TRBV13; size: .; DNA: TGTGCCAGCAGCTTAGCCCCAGGAGGGGGCTACGAGCAGTACTTC; CDR3: CASSLAPGGGYEQYF
J: TRBJ2-3; D: TRBD2; V: TRBV5-1; size: .; DNA: TGCGCCAGCAGATTTGACAGCGGGGGCCCTCTCGTCACAGATACGCAGTATTTT; CDR3: CASRFDSGGPLVTDTQYF
J: TRBJ1-1; D: .; V: TRBV15; size: .; DNA: TGTGCCACCAGCAGAGGGGGCGCTAACACTGAAGCTTTCTTT; CDR3: CATSRGGANTEAFF
J: TRBJ1-6; D: .; V: TRBV14; size: few; DNA: TGTGCCAGCAGGAAAGTAGATAATTCACCCCTCCACTTT; CDR3: CASRKVDNSPLHF
J: TRBJ1-2; D: .; V: TRBV2; size: .; DNA: TGTGCCAGCACCCACCGGGGTCGCCTTTTAGGCTACACCTTC; CDR3: CASTHRGRLLGYTF
J: TRBJ1-2; D: TRBD1; V: TRBV13; size: .; DNA: TGTGCCAGCAGCTTAGGAATGGCACACCGGGACAGGGGGTTTTGGGGCTACACCTTC; CDR3: CASSLGMAHRDRGFWGYTF
J: TRBJ1-1; D: .; V: TRBV4-2; size: .; DNA: TGTGCCAGCAGATCACAGGGTAGAGCTGAAGCTTTCTTT; CDR3: CASRSQGRAEAFF
J: TRBJ2-3; D: .; V: TRBV20-1; size: .; DNA: TGCAGTGGAGATACGCAGTATTTT; CDR3: CSGDTQYF
J: TRBJ2-5; D: TRBD1; V: TRBV7-9; size: .; DNA: TGTGCCAGCACCGGACAGGGGGGAGAGACCCAGTACTTC; CDR3: CASTGQGGETQYF
J: TRBJ1-1; D: .; V: TRBV7-9; size: .; DNA: TGTGCCAGCAGCCCTCGTGGGACGGTGAACACTGAAGCTTTCTTT; CDR3: CASSPRGTVNTEAFF
J: TRBJ1-5; D: TRBD1; V: TRBV5-5; size: few; DNA: TGTGCCAGCAGCTTGGGGACAGGTTATCAGCCCCAGCATTTT; CDR3: CASSLGTGYQPQHF
J: TRBJ2-5; D: .; V: TRBV19; size: .; DNA: TGTGCCAGTAGTGTCAGGGGGGGCGAAGAGACCCAGTACTTC; CDR3: CASSVRGGEETQYF
J: TRBJ1-6; D: .; V: TRBV5-4; size: .; DNA: TGTGCCAGCAGCCGAGCAGGAGAAAATTCACCCCTCCACTTT; CDR3: CASSRAGENSPLHF
J: TRBJ2-7; D: TRBD2; V: TRBV11-2; size: .; DNA: TGTGCCAGCTCTATAGGCGGGGGGGGCGAGCAGTACTTC; CDR3: CASSIGGGGEQYF
J: TRBJ2-5; D: .; V: TRBV3-1/TRBV3-2; size: .; DNA: TGTGCCAGCAGCCAATCCGTGGGGACCCAGTACTTC; CDR3: CASSQSVGTQYF
J: TRBJ2-5; D: .; V: TRBV7-2; size: .; DNA: TGTGCCAGCAGCTTGCGCCCAGGGGCAGAGACCCAGTACTTC; CDR3: CASSLRPGAETQYF
J: TRBJ1-6; D: TRBD1; V: TRBV18; size: .; DNA: TGTGCCAGCGCTCCGACCGGGACAGGGAAGATCCCTCGCAATTCACCCCTCCACTTT; CDR3: CASAPTGTGKIPRNSPLHF
J: TRBJ1-5; D: .; V: TRBV4-2; size: once; DNA: TGTGCCAGCAGCCAAGATAAGGTTGTAGGACAGAGCAATCAGCCCCAGCATTTT; CDR3: CASSQDKVVGQSNQPQHF
J: TRBJ2-3; D: .; V: TRBV19; size: .; DNA: TGTGCCAGTAGTATTAGGCACACAGATACGCAGTATTTT; CDR3: CASSIRHTDTQYF
J: TRBJ1-2; D: .; V: TRBV6-5; size: .; DNA: TGTGCCAGCGGCGAGCGGGACACATTCTATGGCTACACCTTC; CDR3: CASGERDTFYGYTF
J: TRBJ1-5; D: .; V: TRBV19; size: .; DNA: TGTGCCAGCAGCTTTGATTGGGGGGATAATCAGCCCCAGCATTTT; CDR3: CASSFDWGDNQPQHF
J: TRBJ2-7; D: .; V: TRBV4-2; size: .; DNA: TGTGCCAGCAGCCAAGGGCGTGGGTATTCCTACGAGCAGTACTTC; CDR3: CASSQGRGYSYEQYF
J: TRBJ2-7; D: .; V: TRBV6-5; size: .; DNA: TGTGCCAGCAGTTACTCACTTGGAGTTGCCTCCTACGAGCAGTACTTC; CDR3: CASSYSLGVASYEQYF
J: TRBJ2-5; D: .; V: TRBV2; size: .; DNA: TGTGCCAGCGTCGAGGCCGGGGAGACCCAGTACTTC; CDR3: CASVEAGETQYF
J: TRBJ2-3; D: .; V: TRBV5-5; size: once; DNA: TGTGCCAGCAGCTTCGATGGTGATACGCAGTATTTT; CDR3: CASSFDGDTQYF
J: TRBJ2-5; D: .; V: TRBV9; size: .; DNA: TGTGCCAGCAGCCTGGGGGAGACCCAGTACTTC; CDR3: CASSLGETQYF
J: TRBJ1-2; D: .; V: TRBV27; size: .; DNA: TGTGCCAGCAGTTTAGCGGTTAACTATGGCTACACCTTC; CDR3: CASSLAVNYGYTF
J: TRBJ2-2; D: .; V: TRBV3-1/TRBV3-2; size: .; DNA: TGTGCCAGCAGGAAACAGGCGAACACCGGGGAGCTGTTTTTT; CDR3: CASRKQANTGELFF
J: TRBJ2-1; D: .; V: TRBV5-1; size: .; DNA: TGCGCCAGCCGATACGATCAAGTGGTTTGGGATGAGCAGTTCTTC; CDR3: CASRYDQVVWDEQFF
J: TRBJ1-4; D: TRBD1; V: TRBV19; size: .; DNA: TGTGCCAGTAGTATGAAGGACAGGGTTAATGAAAAACTGTTTTTT; CDR3: CASSMKDRVNEKLFF
J: TRBJ1-6; D: .; V: TRBV11-1; size: .; DNA: TGTGCCAGCAGCTCCGGGTTTTCTTATAATTCACCCCTCCACTTT; CDR3: CASSSGFSYNSPLHF
J: TRBJ2-4; D: .; V: TRBV3-1/TRBV3-2; size: .; DNA: TGTGCCAGCAGCCAATTCCAAGGGGAAGCCAAAAACATTCAGTACTTC; CDR3: CASSQFQGEAKNIQYF
J: TRBJ1-5; D: .; V: TRBV18; size: .; DNA: TGTGCCAGCTCACCCTCGGGGCAGGACTATCAGCCCCAGCATTTT; CDR3: CASSPSGQDYQPQHF
J: TRBJ2-1; D: .; V: TRBV10-3; size: .; DNA: TGTGCCATCAGTGAGAGGGCGGGACGTACGAATGCGAACAATGAGCAGTTCTTC; CDR3: CAISERAGRTNANNEQFF
J: TRBJ1-5; D: .; V: TRBV11-2; size: .; DNA: TGTGCCAGCAGCCCCTCGGACGGAAATCAGCCCCAGCATTTT; CDR3: CASSPSDGNQPQHF
J: TRBJ1-1; D: .; V: TRBV6-2/TRBV6-3; size: .; DNA: TGTGCCAGCAGTTCCCTTGGGACTGAAGCTTTCTTT; CDR3: CASSSLGTEAFF
J: TRBJ2-2; D: .; V: TRBV6-6; size: .; DNA: TGTGCCAGCTATCGGGGAGGGGGAACCGGGGAGCTGTTTTTT; CDR3: CASYRGGGTGELFF
J: TRBJ2-3; D: .; V: TRBV5-1; size: .; DNA: TGCGCCAGCAGCCCGGGGGCGAATCAACGGGGAGATACGCAGTATTTT; CDR3: CASSPGANQRGDTQYF
J: TRBJ2-7; D: .; V: TRBV10-3; size: few; DNA: TGTGCCATACGCTCTGACGGGGGACGGGGTGACCACGAGCAGTACTTC; CDR3: CAIRSDGGRGDHEQYF
J: TRBJ1-1; D: .; V: TRBV7-9; size: .; DNA: TGTGCCAGCAGCTTAGAGAACATCAATAAAGCTTTCTTT; CDR3: CASSLENINKAFF
J: TRBJ1-3; D: .; V: TRBV19; size: .; DNA: TGTGCCAGTAGTGTCTGGGGAAACACCATATATTTT; CDR3: CASSVWGNTIYF